The rows below give T cell receptor beta chains drawn from one sample of a study of shared clonotypes between healthy human individuals. Assay: immunoSEQ multiplex PCR; the TCRdb copy retains only in-frame clones and omits some. Of around 500,000 clones listed, about 80% are singletons. Sequences were obtained from PBMCs. The receptors stem from a woman in her thirties or forties in good health. Some clones in this sample may be carry-over from other donors' samples. CDR3s leave out the opening cysteine and the closing phenylalanine or tryptophan. Each record gives: V gene, clone size, J gene, CDR3 protein. Clone sizes are given selectively: once, few, many, or a class where the clone is expanded.

TRBV18	few	TRBJ1-5	ASSTYNQPQH
TRBV30	few	TRBJ2-2	ASLTTANTGELF
TRBV4-1	.	TRBJ2-3	ATHPGQGGADTQY
TRBV9	.	TRBJ2-2	ASSVDRGYTGELF
TRBV4-1	.	TRBJ1-3	ASSPRHLSGNTIY
TRBV4-2	once	TRBJ1-5	ASSQEGRQGAWQPQH
TRBV29-1	.	TRBJ2-3	SVGRDEDTQY
TRBV7-9	.	TRBJ1-4	ASSSGQPNEKLF
TRBV9	.	TRBJ2-3	ASSVDGGTDTQY
TRBV5-1	.	TRBJ2-7	ASSLDVPSYEQY
TRBV6-5	.	TRBJ2-1	ASRVGNEQF
TRBV5-6	.	TRBJ2-1	ASSRTGSEQF
TRBV15	.	TRBJ1-2	ATSIAQGRLYGYT
TRBV27	.	TRBJ1-1	ASRPLWGTNTEAF
TRBV21-1	.	TRBJ2-7	ASSIPPGTGDYEQY
TRBV5-4	once	TRBJ2-7	ASSPDLSYEQY
TRBV2	.	TRBJ2-4	ASSGAQGNIQY
TRBV30	.	TRBJ2-1	AWSLGTSVSNEQF
TRBV2	once	TRBJ1-4	ASSRSGGVGEKLF
TRBV15	.	TRBJ1-1	ATSIASGGTEAF
TRBV7-9	few	TRBJ2-2	ASSLVAGGTGELF
TRBV6-1	.	TRBJ1-4	ASRRVPGGREKLF
TRBV29-1	.	TRBJ1-2	SVGRGANYGYT
TRBV7-9	.	TRBJ1-1	ASSAGGRTEAF
TRBV7-3	.	TRBJ2-2	ASSLWASGKTGELF
TRBV30	.	TRBJ2-1	AWSPAYGQGGNEQF
TRBV9	.	TRBJ1-1	ASSVRGLGNTEAF